A selection of T cell receptor beta chains follows, all from one sample in a study of blood T cell repertoires in COVID-19. Here immunoSEQ multiplex PCR was the method, and the copy in TCRdb shows in-frame clones only, minus some. Counted here are about 270,000 clones, approximately 91% occurring once; the ten biggest clones make up roughly 2.2%. Material for sequencing was peripheral blood. The receptors shown here come from a man aged 45 to 65 with acute or convalescent COVID-19. Each CDR3 is given with its conserved first and last residue. D genes are given only for firm matches. A clone size is listed for some rows: how often the clone was seen (once, few, many), or a class if it is expanded.

CDR3aa,CDR3nt,d_gene,j_gene,v_gene,abundance
CASSVGGREGEKLFF,TGTGCCAGCAGCGTGGGGGGCAGGGAGGGTGAAAAACTGTTTTTT,NA,TRBJ1-4,TRBV9,NA
CASSLAPRGFTGELFF,TGTGCCAGCAGCTTAGCCCCTCGGGGGTTCACCGGGGAGCTGTTTTTT,NA,TRBJ2-2,TRBV7-9,NA
CASSPMDSSTGELFF,TGTGCCAGCAGCCCCATGGACAGCTCGACCGGGGAGCTGTTTTTT,NA,TRBJ2-2,TRBV7-3,NA
CASSLWAENIQYF,TGTGCCAGCAGCCTCTGGGCAGAAAACATTCAGTACTTC,NA,TRBJ2-4,TRBV2,NA
CASSGDETRPGETQYF,TGTGCCAGCAGCGGAGACGAGACTCGGCCGGGGGAGACCCAGTACTTC,NA,TRBJ2-5,TRBV9,NA
CASSLAIGQFYEQYF,TGTGCCAGCAGCTTAGCTATCGGACAGTTCTACGAGCAGTACTTC,NA,TRBJ2-7,TRBV7-9,NA
CASSQDSGEQYF,TGTGCCAGCAGCCAAGATAGCGGCGAGCAGTACTTC,NA,TRBJ2-7,TRBV14,NA
CASSLKGDTEAFF,TGCGCCAGCAGCTTGAAAGGGGACACTGAAGCTTTCTTT,NA,TRBJ1-1,TRBV5-1,NA
CASSQGQGRSNQPQHF,TGTGCCAGCAGCCAAGGACAGGGGCGAAGCAATCAGCCCCAGCATTTT,TRBD1,TRBJ1-5,TRBV3-1/TRBV3-2,NA
CASSGTGGRETQYF,TGTGCCAGCAGCGGGACAGGGGGCCGGGAGACCCAGTACTTC,TRBD1,TRBJ2-5,TRBV9,NA
CASSSGQGGDYGYTF,TGTGCCAGCAGCTCCGGACAGGGGGGAGACTATGGCTACACCTTC,TRBD1,TRBJ1-2,TRBV7-3,NA
CASSPTGFRISGSPLHF,TGCGCCAGCAGCCCCACAGGTTTCAGGATTTCAGGTTCGCCCCTCCACTTT,NA,TRBJ1-6,TRBV4-1,NA
CAISAGSGNTIYF,TGTGCCATCAGTGCAGGATCTGGAAACACCATATATTTT,NA,TRBJ1-3,TRBV10-3,NA
CASSLGRGSSNTGELFF,TGTGCCAGCAGCTTGGGCAGGGGCTCTTCGAACACCGGGGAGCTGTTTTTT,NA,TRBJ2-2,TRBV5-4,NA
CASSFRGQNNSPLHF,TGTGCCAGCAGCTTCAGGGGGCAGAATAATTCACCCCTCCACTTT,TRBD1,TRBJ1-6,TRBV5-5,NA
CASSLIGHNEKLFF,TGTGCCAGCAGCTTGATTGGACATAATGAAAAACTGTTTTTT,NA,TRBJ1-4,TRBV5-6,NA
CAISESGLAGGARLF,TGTGCCATCAGTGAGTCAGGACTAGCGGGGGGCGCGAGACTCTTC,TRBD2,TRBJ2-1,TRBV10-3,NA
CASSIVGQGGYGYTF,TGTGCCAGTAGTATAGTAGGACAGGGCGGATATGGCTACACCTTC,TRBD1,TRBJ1-2,TRBV19,NA
CASSLGGLAGGKSYEQYF,TGCGCCAGCAGCTTGGGAGGACTAGCGGGGGGGAAATCCTACGAGCAGTACTTC,TRBD2,TRBJ2-7,TRBV5-1,NA
CASSTPQDRTNTEAFF,TGTGCCAGTAGTACGCCCCAGGACAGGACGAACACTGAAGCTTTCTTT,TRBD1,TRBJ1-1,TRBV19,few
CASSSYRDSETQYF,TGTGCCAGCAGCTCCTACCGGGACAGCGAGACCCAGTACTTC,TRBD1,TRBJ2-5,TRBV11-3,NA
CASSVVGTEDSPLHF,TGTGCCAGCAGCGTAGTAGGGACAGAAGATTCACCCCTCCACTTT,TRBD1,TRBJ1-6,TRBV9,NA
CASSLDGGGFGNTIYF,TGTGCCAGCAGCTTAGATGGAGGGGGCTTTGGAAACACCATATATTTT,TRBD1,TRBJ1-3,TRBV7-9,NA
CASGLVRVSGAYEQYF,TGTGCTAGTGGTTTGGTACGAGTTAGCGGGGCCTACGAGCAGTACTTC,TRBD2,TRBJ2-7,TRBV12-5,NA
CASSHTPPSGSPLHF,TGTGCCAGCAGCCACACCCCGCCATCGGGTTCACCCCTCCACTTT,NA,TRBJ1-6,TRBV3-1/TRBV3-2,NA
CASTPGHMNTGELFF,TGTGCCAGCACCCCGGGACATATGAACACCGGGGAGCTGTTTTTT,NA,TRBJ2-2,TRBV2,once
CASSKRNRKGDNYGYTF,TGTGCCAGCAGCAAACGTAATAGAAAGGGGGACAACTATGGCTACACCTTC,NA,TRBJ1-2,TRBV21-1,NA
CASSRGPASSYEQYF,TGTGCCAGCAGCCGGGGGCCAGCTTCCTCCTACGAGCAGTACTTC,NA,TRBJ2-7,TRBV3-1/TRBV3-2,once
CASSQDWRGTSPLHF,TGTGCCAGCAGCCAAGATTGGAGGGGCACATCACCCCTCCACTTT,NA,TRBJ1-6,TRBV4-2,NA
CASRGQGAITEAFF,TGTGCCAGCAGGGGACAGGGGGCGATCACTGAAGCTTTCTTT,TRBD1,TRBJ1-1,TRBV6-5,NA
CSTASGTGVEQYF,TGCAGCACCGCCTCGGGGACAGGGGTCGAGCAGTACTTC,TRBD1,TRBJ2-7,TRBV29-1,NA
CASSRYDRATYEQYF,TGTGCCAGCAGCAGATACGACAGGGCAACTTACGAGCAGTACTTC,TRBD1,TRBJ2-7,TRBV7-9,NA
CAWTRGGSGEQYF,TGTGCCTGGACCCGGGGGGGGTCGGGCGAGCAGTACTTC,TRBD2,TRBJ2-7,TRBV30,NA
CASSLAGTGGYEQYF,TGCGCCAGCAGCTTGGCAGGGACAGGGGGCTACGAGCAGTACTTC,TRBD1,TRBJ2-7,TRBV5-1,NA
CASSAGQGWMGGELFF,TGTGCCAGTAGTGCCGGACAGGGGTGGATGGGCGGGGAGCTGTTTTTT,TRBD1,TRBJ2-2,TRBV19,NA
CASSISSTRETQYF,TGTGCCAGTAGTATATCTAGCACCCGCGAGACCCAGTACTTC,NA,TRBJ2-5,TRBV19,NA
CASSIDPGTSGGAGEQFF,TGTGCCAGTAGTATAGACCCCGGGACTAGCGGGGGGGCCGGTGAGCAGTTCTTC,TRBD2,TRBJ2-1,TRBV19,NA
CASSLERGGHETQYF,TGTGCCAGCAGCTTAGAGCGGGGGGGCCACGAGACCCAGTACTTC,TRBD2,TRBJ2-5,TRBV7-9,NA
CASSLVRDRAPPNEKLFF,TGTGCCAGCAGCTTAGTACGGGACAGGGCACCCCCTAATGAAAAACTGTTTTTT,TRBD1,TRBJ1-4,TRBV7-2,NA
CASSRAVEGAADTQYF,TGTGCCAGCAGCAGAGCGGTTGAGGGGGCAGCAGATACGCAGTATTTT,TRBD1,TRBJ2-3,TRBV5-4,NA
CASSPGTIEANVLTF,TGTGCCAGCAGCCCCGGGACAATTGAGGCCAACGTCCTGACTTTC,NA,TRBJ2-6,TRBV7-9,NA
CASSLGLATQETQYF,TGTGCCAGCAGCTTGGGACTAGCGACACAAGAGACCCAGTACTTC,TRBD2,TRBJ2-5,TRBV11-3,NA
CASSFLAGENEQFF,TGCGCCAGCAGCTTCCTAGCGGGGGAGAATGAGCAGTTCTTC,TRBD2,TRBJ2-1,TRBV5-1,NA
CASSPPGTGGDTQYF,TGCGCCAGCAGCCCGCCGGGGACAGGGGGGGATACGCAGTATTTT,TRBD1,TRBJ2-3,TRBV5-1,NA
CASSGTSGPVGEQYF,TGTGCCAGCAGCGGGACTAGCGGGCCGGTGGGCGAGCAGTACTTC,TRBD2,TRBJ2-7,TRBV9,NA
CASSLAGGLEKLFF,TGTGCCAGCAGCCTTGCGGGGGGCCTTGAAAAACTGTTTTTT,NA,TRBJ1-4,TRBV3-1/TRBV3-2,once
CASSSPTNEQFF,TGTGCCAGCAGTTCCCCGACAAATGAGCAGTTCTTC,NA,TRBJ2-1,TRBV6-6,NA
CASSQLGTGASPLHF,TGTGCCAGCAGCCAGCTGGGGACAGGGGCATCACCCCTCCACTTT,TRBD1,TRBJ1-6,TRBV3-1/TRBV3-2,NA